This T cell receptor (beta chain) was captured in a study of shared clonotypes between healthy human individuals. There are a few counts of this clone. In the naive CD8 group, cells lacked CD45RO and were positively selected for CCR7, so terminally differentiated effector memory CD45RA+ cells were left out. V was cut by 4 bases and J by 1 base, with 10 bases left in between. This CDR3 region has 14 residues. From germline, CDR1 is LNHDA and CDR2 SQIVND (reference sequence). The protocol was immunoSEQ multiplex PCR, while the TCRdb copy is restricted to in-frame clones and leaves out a portion. The sample lists about 2.1 million clones; just over 90% were seen once.

The sequencing sample was made of naive CD8+ T cells from PBMCs. The V and J genes are TRBV19 and TRBJ1-1; D remains ambiguous. This TCR was sampled from a man between 18 and 35 years old in good health. Some clones in this sample may be carry-over from other donors' samples. The CDR3: CASSNPRRNTEAFF. The CDR3, as DNA: TGTGCCAGTAGTAACCCCAGGAGGAACACTGAAGCTTTCTTT.